The clone carrying this TCR beta chain was seen more than once but under ten times. Its antigen remains unknown. Next came a second PCR, run for roughly 7 to 12 cycles, which used a sample-barcoded 5' primer along with a J-beta primer mix. Each sample yielded at least 2.5 million CDR3-containing paired-end reads. Each CDR3 protein is one row after TCRdb ran MiXCR on the 5' RACE reads. The data contain around 1,800,000 distinct CDR3 sequences, about two fifths of them singletons. This sample was included in a study of blood T cells in healthy people across ages. Study-wide results and caveats: In the absence of known donor CMV status, changes in expanded clonotypes were possibly confounded. Per million T cells, the diversity of TCR beta decreased roughly linearly as age advanced. The long-lived group displayed more naive CD4+ cells, plus higher diversity, than the aged donors did.

The CDR3 runs to 13 residues. CDR1 is DFQATT and CDR2 is SNEGSKA in the germline V gene (reference sequence). Trimming shortened V by 3 bases and J by 1 base, and 9 bases separated the two germline ends. The source of this sequence is a human donor in good health. The sample comprised blood. The chain has TRBV20-1 and TRBJ2-5; D is unclear. CDR3 amino acids: CSARRTAQETQYF. The CDR3 DNA reads TGCAGTGCTAGGAGGACGGCCCAAGAGACCCAGTACTTC.